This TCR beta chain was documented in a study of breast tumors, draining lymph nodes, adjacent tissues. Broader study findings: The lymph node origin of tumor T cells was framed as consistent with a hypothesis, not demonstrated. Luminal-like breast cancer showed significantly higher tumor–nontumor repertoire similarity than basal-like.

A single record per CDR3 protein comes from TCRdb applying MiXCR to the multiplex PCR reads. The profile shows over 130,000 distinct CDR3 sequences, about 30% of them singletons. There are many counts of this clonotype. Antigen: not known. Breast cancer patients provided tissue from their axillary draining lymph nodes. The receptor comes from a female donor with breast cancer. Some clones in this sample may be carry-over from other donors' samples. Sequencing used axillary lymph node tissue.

The DNA for the CDR3 is TGTGCCAGCAGCCCGGGCCAGCGGAAGGCGCCCCAGCATTTT. Translated, it gives CASSPGQRKAPQHF. The V gene is TRBV6-5, the J gene TRBJ1-5; D gene ambiguous. V was pared by 6 bases and J by 9 bases, with 18 bases between. The CDR3 loop spans 14 amino acids. In germline, CDR1 is MNHEY, CDR2 SVGAGI.